These T cell receptor beta chains were read from a single sample in a study of shared T cell receptors in the human thymus. Generated by immunoSEQ multiplex PCR, the TCRdb table keeps only in-frame clones and is missing some. The sample has 55,000 to 80,000 clones, nearly 95% seen once. The sample was thymocytes. All receptors come from a human donor. CDR3s include the opening cysteine and the closing phenylalanine or tryptophan. D genes are given only for firm matches. Size values are once, few and many counts, or a class for expanded clones, and some rows have none.

clone_size d_call j_call cdr3_length v_call cdr3_nt cdr3_aa
. . TRBJ2-7 14 TRBV6-6 TGTGCCAGCAGGTTTCGGTGGGAGTCCTACGAGCAGTACTTC CASRFRWESYEQYF
. TRBD2 TRBJ2-7 16 TRBV4-3 TGCGCCAGCAGCACTCGACTAGCGGGGGATTCCTACGAGCAGTACTTC CASSTRLAGDSYEQYF
. . TRBJ1-5 18 TRBV21-1 TGTGCCAGCAGCAAAGAATCATTTGGCAGGGCCAAAAATCAGCCCCAGCATTTT CASSKESFGRAKNQPQHF
. . TRBJ1-1 15 TRBV4-1 TGCGCCAGCAGCCAATTCATACAGGGTGCCCTTGAAGCTTTCTTT CASSQFIQGALEAFF
. . TRBJ2-6 20 TRBV4-1 TGCGCCAGCAGCCAGGACGGGGGCGGTCCGGGGGAGTCTGGGGCCAACGTCCTGACTTTC CASSQDGGGPGESGANVLTF
. . TRBJ2-3 18 TRBV7-2 TGTGCCAGCACCTTCTGGTCAGACATATTGCCCCACAGGGATACGCAGTATTTT CASTFWSDILPHRDTQYF
. TRBD2 TRBJ2-3 16 TRBV5-8 TGTGCCAGCAGCTTGGACCTAGCGGGGGTCACAGATACGCAGTATTTT CASSLDLAGVTDTQYF
. TRBD2 TRBJ2-7 16 TRBV18 TGTGCCAGCTCACTTCGACTAGCGGGGACCACCTACGAGCAGTACTTC CASSLRLAGTTYEQYF
. . TRBJ2-3 20 TRBV12-5 TGTGCTAGTGCCCTGATCACTGGGGCCCTCTTATTCCAGCACACAGATACGCAGTATTTT CASALITGALLFQHTDTQYF
few . TRBJ1-5 12 TRBV27 TGTGCCAGCAGATCGAGGGGCCAGCCCCAGCATTTT CASRSRGQPQHF
. . TRBJ1-3 15 TRBV2 TGTGCCAGCAGTGTAATCTTAGATCCTGGAAACACCATATATTTT CASSVILDPGNTIYF
. . TRBJ1-1 18 TRBV7-2 TGTGCCAGCAGCCTGAGGGGGTCCAAATCGGGAAACCACACTGAAGCTTTCTTT CASSLRGSKSGNHTEAFF
. . TRBJ1-6 16 TRBV30 TGTGCCTGGGGAACGGGAATCCCCGGGTCAAATTCACCCCTCCACTTT CAWGTGIPGSNSPLHF
. . TRBJ1-1 15 TRBV9 TGTGCCAGCAGCGTAGAAGGACACCCGAACACTGAAGCTTTCTTT CASSVEGHPNTEAFF
. . TRBJ1-3 17 TRBV4-3 TGCGCCAGCAGCCGAGACAGAATTGGCAACCGAGGAAACACCATATATTTT CASSRDRIGNRGNTIYF
. . TRBJ1-6 15 TRBV5-4 TGTGCCAGCAGCATCGGACAGCCCTTGGGTTCACCCCTCCACTTT CASSIGQPLGSPLHF
. TRBD1 TRBJ2-6 16 TRBV6-4 TGTGCCAGCAGTGGGACAGGGGGTTCTGGGGCCAACGTCCTGACTTTC CASSGTGGSGANVLTF
once TRBD2 TRBJ2-3 19 TRBV5-1 TGCGCCAGCAGCTTGGCCATTTGGCCTAGCGGGGGGGATGCAGATACGCAGTATTTT CASSLAIWPSGGDADTQYF
. TRBD2 TRBJ2-7 16 TRBV19 TGTGCCAGTAGTACCCAACTAGCGGGGAACACCTACGAGCAGTACTTC CASSTQLAGNTYEQYF
. . TRBJ1-4 16 TRBV10-3 TGTGCCATCAGTGAGCAGTCACCCGCAACTAATGAAAAACTGTTTTTT CAISEQSPATNEKLFF
. . TRBJ2-3 17 TRBV7-7 TGTGCCAGCAGCGCCGCGGGGGGGACAGGGGGCACAGATACGCAGTATTTT CASSAAGGTGGTDTQYF
. TRBD1 TRBJ1-3 16 TRBV5-6 TGTGCCAGCAGCCCACCACAGGGGGCGCCTGGAAACACCATATATTTT CASSPPQGAPGNTIYF
. . TRBJ1-5 14 TRBV9 TGTGCCAGCAGCGACGGGTTTAGCAATCAGCCCCAGCATTTT CASSDGFSNQPQHF
. . TRBJ2-1 13 TRBV6-4 TGTGCCAGCAGCGATTTAAAGGGTGATGAGCAGTTCTTC CASSDLKGDEQFF
. . TRBJ1-1 12 TRBV29-1 TGCAGCGTTAGTTACAGGAACACTGAAGCTTTCTTT CSVSYRNTEAFF
few . TRBJ2-7 15 TRBV7-9 TGTGCCAGCAGCTTTAAGGGGGGGCGAACCTACGAGCAGTACTTC CASSFKGGRTYEQYF
once . TRBJ1-5 17 TRBV7-2 TGTGCCAGCAGCTCCCGGGGAGGACGGAAGAGCAATCAGCCCCAGCATTTT CASSSRGGRKSNQPQHF
. . TRBJ1-2 15 TRBV6-1 TGTGCCAGCAGTGAAGAGGTCAGGGGTAACTATGGCTACACCTTC CASSEEVRGNYGYTF
few . TRBJ2-7 18 TRBV21-1 TGTGCCAGCAGCAAAGCTCTACCTCCGGGACAGGGGTATTACGAGCAGTACTTC CASSKALPPGQGYYEQYF
. . TRBJ1-1 15 TRBV28 TGTGCCAGCAGTCCAGTATATTACCCGAACACTGAAGCTTTCTTT CASSPVYYPNTEAFF
. TRBD1 TRBJ2-7 14 TRBV11-2 TGTGCCAGCAGCCCTGGGACAGGTTGTTACGAGCAGTACTTC CASSPGTGCYEQYF
. . TRBJ2-7 16 TRBV7-9 TGTGCCAGCAGCCAAAGGCTCGCAGGGGAAACCTACGAGCAGTACTTC CASSQRLAGETYEQYF
. . TRBJ1-5 16 TRBV4-2 TGTGCCAGCAGCCAGGATCCGGGACAAACAAATCAGCCCCAGCATTTT CASSQDPGQTNQPQHF
. . TRBJ2-2 16 TRBV7-2 TGTGCCAGCAGCTTAAGCAGGGACCCCGACACCGGGGAGCTGTTTTTT CASSLSRDPDTGELFF
. . TRBJ1-5 14 TRBV5-5 TGTGCCAGCAGCTTGGTATACGGTGATCAGCCCCAGCATTTT CASSLVYGDQPQHF
. TRBD1 TRBJ2-1 13 TRBV7-2 TGTGCCAGCAGCTTACGGGGACAGGGTACGCAGTTCTTC CASSLRGQGTQFF
. TRBD1 TRBJ2-7 15 TRBV5-6 TGTGCCAGCAGCTTACGACAGGGGGCTCGGGACGAGCAGTACTTC CASSLRQGARDEQYF
. . TRBJ2-3 17 TRBV19 TGTGCCAGTAGGGACGTGAGGGGGTCCTCCCTCACAGATACGCAGTATTTT CASRDVRGSSLTDTQYF
. TRBD2 TRBJ2-2 15 TRBV5-6 TGTGCCAGCAGCGCCCGGGACTACGACACCGGGGAGCTGTTTTTT CASSARDYDTGELFF
once . TRBJ2-7 13 TRBV5-6 TGTGCCAGCAGCTTAGGGCTGGGCTACGAGCAGTACTTC CASSLGLGYEQYF
. . TRBJ1-2 14 TRBV29-1 TGCAGCGTTCAGCTGGGAGACGAAGACTATGGCTACACCTTC CSVQLGDEDYGYTF
few . TRBJ1-5 14 TRBV5-8 TGTGCCAGCAGCTTGTACAGGGACCCTCAGCCCCAGCATTTT CASSLYRDPQPQHF
. . TRBJ2-7 13 TRBV6-5 TGTGCCACCAATGAGAGGGGGGCCTACGAGCAGTACTTC CATNERGAYEQYF
. . TRBJ1-1 19 TRBV5-1 TGCGCCAGCACCCTTGGGATTAGAAGGGGTCCCGAGGGGGACACTGAAGCTTTCTTT CASTLGIRRGPEGDTEAFF
. TRBD2 TRBJ2-3 17 TRBV5-1 TGCGCCAGCAAAGGTATTAGCGGGGGTCCTAGCACAGATACGCAGTATTTT CASKGISGGPSTDTQYF
once TRBD1 TRBJ1-2 17 TRBV27 TGTGCCAGCAGTTTCCTAAAGGGGGACAGGGGTTATCATGGCTACACCTTC CASSFLKGDRGYHGYTF
. . TRBJ1-5 16 TRBV6-4 TGTGCCAGCAGCCCCGAAACAGGGCCCCCCAATCAGCCCCAGCATTTT CASSPETGPPNQPQHF
. . TRBJ2-3 19 TRBV27 TGTGCCAGCAGTTTTCCCCCGGGCTCCGGGCAGGCGGCAAGAGATACGCAGTATTTT CASSFPPGSGQAARDTQYF
. TRBD1 TRBJ2-7 18 TRBV11-2 TGTGCCAACCGGTGGCGGCAGGGGGCGAGTGCGAGGCCCTACGAGCAGTACTTC CANRWRQGASARPYEQYF
. . TRBJ1-6 20 TRBV4-3 TGCGCCAGCAGCCAAGTTGGTGGATACCAGTCGGGCTTCTATAATTCACCCCTCCACTTT CASSQVGGYQSGFYNSPLHF
. . TRBJ1-2 16 TRBV10-3 TGTGCCATCAGTGAGTGGGACACCTTCATGAGGGATGGCTACACCTTC CAISEWDTFMRDGYTF
. . TRBJ1-3 17 TRBV5-6 TGTGCCAGCAGCTTTTTTTACCCCACCAGGGCCGGAAACACCATATATTTT CASSFFYPTRAGNTIYF